This T cell receptor (beta chain) is from a study of technical replicates of blood from a few donors. The protocol was immunoSEQ multiplex PCR, while the TCRdb copy is restricted to in-frame clones and leaves out a portion. The sample carries around 60,000 clones, less than 90% recorded once. This clone was found a few times. This CDR3 comprises 16 residues. The germline gives CDR1 SGHAT, CDR2 FQNNGV. J was trimmed by 7 bases and V by 4 bases; bases with no gene match: 10. The clonotype was recovered from a human donor in good health. Some clones in this sample may be carry-over from other donors' samples. The J gene is TRBJ1-6, the V gene TRBV11-2; 7 nucleotides line up with TRBD1. Sequencing used PBMCs. The CDR3 loop reads CASSSLRQGRNSPLHF. The DNA for the CDR3 is TGTGCCAGCAGCTCCCTCCGACAGGGACGAAATTCACCCCTCCACTTT.